This record concerns one T cell receptor (beta chain) sequence. This clonotype appeared many times. Its target antigen remains unknown. The record has no base qualities; no much larger clone is one base away. This sample is part of a study of T cells in Graves' hyperthyroidism and ophthalmopathy (dated by TCRdb to the late 2010s). Broadly, across the study: Peripheral blood was sampled at the time of initial diagnosis, prior to any treatment. Prospective prediction of ophthalmopathy was tested in an independent validation cohort consisting of 18 hyperthyroidism patients and 17 patients who later progressed to ophthalmopathy. The paper reports TCR Vbeta CDR3 sequencing of more than 120 peripheral blood samples: 43 ophthalmopathy, under 85 hyperthyroidism and approximately 17 progressor patients. After blood sampling, hyperthyroidism patients were treated with methimazole at a starting dose of 30 mg daily, and ophthalmopathy patients were treated with high-dose intravenous methylprednisolone. To identify TCR V-J signatures that set the groups apart, the researchers used a discovery cohort of 100 patients, made up of 43 with Graves' ophthalmopathy and some 58 with stable Graves' hyperthyroidism. Thyroid tissue and blood T-cell repertoires from about 6 Graves' hyperthyroidism patients were also compared in the study. The approximately 90 discovery patients were divided at random into training and test sets in a 7:3 ratio.

Ophthalmopathy patients had moderately to severely active disease, Clinical Activity Score of at least 3, NOSPECS grade of at least 4, and duration under 3 months. Any patient with an uncontrolled infection, another autoimmune disease, pregnancy or lactation was excluded. Diagnoses were based on clinical symptoms, serum thyroxine and TRAb, thyroid ultrasound and orbital computed tomography. Ficoll-Paque density gradient centrifugation was used to isolate PBMCs from approximately 11 ml of fresh peripheral blood. Total RNA was extracted using Trizol reagent, and RNA quality was assessed on an Agilent 2100 Bioanalyzer. What the work shows at the level of the full study, not this receptor alone: Blood samples also contained most of the expanded thyroid clonotypes (frequency above 0.001), which suggests that blood repertoires may reflect thyroid immune responses. In validation, progression to ophthalmopathy was predicted by the model with more than 65% sensitivity and 72% to 85% specificity, a median of about 6.4 months before onset. Sample size was not statistically predetermined, and investigators were not blinded to group allocation. Ophthalmopathy was separated from stable hyperthyroidism by a 13 V-J signature model, with 85% to 90% sensitivity and about 84% specificity obtained in cross-validation and 80%/75% obtained in testing.

The trim is 2 bases for V and 6 bases for J, with a gap of 8 bases between the germline ends. The cysteine opens and the phenylalanine closes a CDR3 of 13 amino acids. Only the CDR3 region is kept as DNA, spanning 39 bases read in frame from base 1. CDR1 and CDR2 were assigned from the germline V gene as SGHTA and FQGTGA. TCR beta CDR3 regions were amplified from RNA transcripts. The TCR CDR3 was subjected to a first round of RT-PCR using the HTBI primer set and the Qiagen OneStep RT-PCR kit. The libraries were constructed in a second round of multiplex PCR and then size-selected and purified. Paired-end sequencing of the libraries was performed with 100 bp reads on an Illumina HiSeq2000. Concerning the study's data processing: Raw data were processed with SOAPnuke, discarding reads with adapters, uncalled bases, mean Phred below 15, or no exact constant-primer or identifier match. High-quality paired reads were merged with COPE v1.2.5, and unique nucleotide sequences were defined as clonotypes. MiTCR v1.1 was used to align clonotypes to the IMGT TRBV, TRBD and TRBJ reference segments. The analysis included only V-J combinations with a frequency above 0.0001, which together covered roughly 99% of the repertoires. A TCS score was defined as the ratio of F50 (clonal expansion) to E x V (chaos), with BLOSUM62-based TCRdist applied between CDR3 peptides within each V-J. Welch's t-statistics and random forest reduced around 510 V-J features to about 12, which were used in a naive Bayes classifier (R e1071). Using fastp at Q25 and MiXCR, TCRdb reprocessed the public reads and kept productive beta chains. Rows merge per CDR3 protein into single entries with the most common DNA and genes. These V and J calls are TCRdb output, not the study's own analysis. The sample includes 500,000 to 750,000 distinct CDR3 sequences, with 14% observed a single time. The top ten clonotypes cover over 6% of the sample.

Material for sequencing was blood. This receptor was identified in a woman younger than 30 with Graves' ophthalmopathy. The rearrangement joined TRBV7-3 to TRBJ2-1, with no confident D gene call. The nucleotide sequence reads TGTGCCAGCAGCTTAGTAGATGGCAATGAGCAGTTCTTC. Its protein is CASSLVDGNEQFF.